This T cell receptor beta chain was captured by sequencing in a study of blood T cell repertoires in COVID-19. The overall study: In each case, the material was cDNA or gDNA derived from T cells, B-cell-depleted T cells, or PBMCs.

Study members were between about 18 and 100 years old and lived in fewer than 30 US regions. Clinical history as reported by participants underpinned cohort assignment. Germline V lookup: CDR1 SNHLY, CDR2 FYNNEI. V shed 10 bases and J shed 1 base, with 10 bases lying between them. The CDR3 loop spans 12 amino acids. Per the authors' pipeline: Counts of nucleated cells, estimated from reference gene primer amplification, were obtained. The data were produced by immunoSEQ multiplex PCR, yet TCRdb's version contains in-frame clones alone and is incomplete. V, J and clone size are those of that table, while D and trimming were read from the DNA. The data hold hundreds of thousands of clones, with 87% observed a single time.

Material for sequencing was PBMCs or T cells enriched from blood (not recorded which). This TCR came from a young woman who had recovered from COVID-19. This chain links TRBV2 with TRBJ1-1, with D possibly TRBD1 on 6 matching bases. The CDR3 region is CATHRENTEAFF. The CDR3 coding sequence is TGTGCCACCCACAGGGAGAACACTGAAGCTTTCTTT. Variable domain in full (rest from reference TRBV2 and TRBJ1-1): EPEVTQTPSHQVTQMGQEVILRCVPISNHLYFYWYRQILGQKVEFLVSFYNNEISEKSEIFDDQFSVERPDGSNFTLKIRSTKLEDSAMYFCATHRENTEAFFGQGTRLTVV.